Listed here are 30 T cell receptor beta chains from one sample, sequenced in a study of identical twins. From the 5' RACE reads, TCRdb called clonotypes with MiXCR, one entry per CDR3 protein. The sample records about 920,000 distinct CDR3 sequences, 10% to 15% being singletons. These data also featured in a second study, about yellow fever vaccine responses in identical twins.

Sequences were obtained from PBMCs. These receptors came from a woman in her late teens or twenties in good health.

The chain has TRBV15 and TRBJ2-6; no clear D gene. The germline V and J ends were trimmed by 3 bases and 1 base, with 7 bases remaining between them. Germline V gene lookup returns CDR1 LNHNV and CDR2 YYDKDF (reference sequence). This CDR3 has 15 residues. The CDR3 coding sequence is TGTGCCACCAGCAGCCTGGTGTCTGGGGCCAACGTCCTGACTTTC. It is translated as CATSSLVSGANVLTF.

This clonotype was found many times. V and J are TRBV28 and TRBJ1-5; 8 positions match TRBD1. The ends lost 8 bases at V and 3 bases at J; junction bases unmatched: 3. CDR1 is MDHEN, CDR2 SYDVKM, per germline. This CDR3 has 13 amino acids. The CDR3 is CASGRGPNQPQHF. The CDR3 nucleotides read TGTGCCAGCGGCAGGGGGCCCAATCAGCCCCAGCATTTT.

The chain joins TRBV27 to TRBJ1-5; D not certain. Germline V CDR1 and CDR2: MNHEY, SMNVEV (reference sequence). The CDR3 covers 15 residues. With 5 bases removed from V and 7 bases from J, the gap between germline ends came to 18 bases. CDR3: CASSLAGRERQPQHF. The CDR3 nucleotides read TGTGCCAGCAGTCTAGCGGGGAGGGAGAGGCAGCCCCAGCATTTT.

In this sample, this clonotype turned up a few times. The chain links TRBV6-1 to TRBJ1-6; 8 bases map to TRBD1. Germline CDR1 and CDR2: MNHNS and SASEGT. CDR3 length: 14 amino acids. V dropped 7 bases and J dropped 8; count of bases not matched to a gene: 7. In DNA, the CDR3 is TGTGCCAGCACCCGGACAGGGTGGGATTCACCCCTCCACTTT. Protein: CASTRTGWDSPLHF.

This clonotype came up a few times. In DNA form, the CDR3 reads TGTGCCAGCAGTTATCGGACGTTTACTAGCACAGATACGCAGTATTTT. Translation: CASSYRTFTSTDTQYF. V gene TRBV12-3 or TRBV12-4 combines with J gene TRBJ2-3; D is ambiguous. This CDR3 comprises 16 residues. Trimming took off 4 bases at V and 0 bases at J, with 14 bases between the two ends.

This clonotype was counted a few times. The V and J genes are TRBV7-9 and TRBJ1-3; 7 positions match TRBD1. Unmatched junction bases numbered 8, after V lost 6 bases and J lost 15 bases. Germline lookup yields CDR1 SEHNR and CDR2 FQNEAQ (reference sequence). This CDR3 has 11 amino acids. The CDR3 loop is CASSSDRVAYF. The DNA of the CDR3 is TGTGCCAGCAGTTCTGACAGGGTGGCATATTTT.

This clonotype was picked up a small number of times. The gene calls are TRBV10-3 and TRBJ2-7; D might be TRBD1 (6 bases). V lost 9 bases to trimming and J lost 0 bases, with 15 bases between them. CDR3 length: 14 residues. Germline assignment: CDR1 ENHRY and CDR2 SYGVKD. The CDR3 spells CAIKGDRNSYEQYV. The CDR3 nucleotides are TGTGCCATAAAGGGGGACCGCAACTCCTACGAGCAGTACGTC.

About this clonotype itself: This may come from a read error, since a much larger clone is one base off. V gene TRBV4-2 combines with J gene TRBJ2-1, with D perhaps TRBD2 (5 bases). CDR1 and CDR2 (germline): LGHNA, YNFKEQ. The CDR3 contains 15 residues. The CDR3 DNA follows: TGTGCCAGCAGCCAAGTAGCGCCGGCATCGGGTGAGCAGCTCTTC. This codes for CASSQVAPASGEQLF.

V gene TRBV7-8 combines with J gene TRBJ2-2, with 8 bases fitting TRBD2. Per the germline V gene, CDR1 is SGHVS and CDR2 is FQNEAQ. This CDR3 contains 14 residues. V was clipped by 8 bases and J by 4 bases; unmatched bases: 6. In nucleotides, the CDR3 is TGTGCCAGCGGGCGGGAGGTCGGCACCGGGGAGCTGTTTTTT. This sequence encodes CASGREVGTGELFF.

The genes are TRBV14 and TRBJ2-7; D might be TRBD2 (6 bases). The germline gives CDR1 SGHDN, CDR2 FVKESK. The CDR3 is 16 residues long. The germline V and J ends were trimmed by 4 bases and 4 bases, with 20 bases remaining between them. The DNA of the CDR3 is TGTGCCAGCAGCCGCAGCCGGGACTCCTTTTGGTACGAGCAGTACTTC. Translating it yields CASSRSRDSFWYEQYF.

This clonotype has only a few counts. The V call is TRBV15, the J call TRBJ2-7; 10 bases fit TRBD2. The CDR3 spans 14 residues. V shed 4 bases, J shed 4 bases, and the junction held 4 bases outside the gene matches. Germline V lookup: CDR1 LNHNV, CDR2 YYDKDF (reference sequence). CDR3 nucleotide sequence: TGTGCCACCAGCATCTCTAGCGGGAGTTACGAGCAGTACTTC. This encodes CATSISSGSYEQYF.

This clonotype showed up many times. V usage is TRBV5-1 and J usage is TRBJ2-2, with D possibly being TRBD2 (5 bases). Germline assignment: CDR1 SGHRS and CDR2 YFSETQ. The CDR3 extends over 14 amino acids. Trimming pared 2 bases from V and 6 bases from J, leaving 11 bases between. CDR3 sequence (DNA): TGCGCCAGCAGCTTTAGCGACCAACCCGGGGAGCTGTTTTTT. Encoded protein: CASSFSDQPGELFF.

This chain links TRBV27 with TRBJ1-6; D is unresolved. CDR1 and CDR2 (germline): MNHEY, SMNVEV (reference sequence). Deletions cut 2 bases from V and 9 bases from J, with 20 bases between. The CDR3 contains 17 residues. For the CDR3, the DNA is TGTGCCAGCAGTTTAGAGCCGCCGATACTGAGGCGTTCACCCCTCCACTTT. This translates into CASSLEPPILRRSPLHF.

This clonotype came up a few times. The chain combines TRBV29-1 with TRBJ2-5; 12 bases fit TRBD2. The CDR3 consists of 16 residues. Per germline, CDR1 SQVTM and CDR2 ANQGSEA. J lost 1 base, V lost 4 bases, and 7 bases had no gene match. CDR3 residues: CSVVARLAGAQETQYF. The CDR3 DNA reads TGCAGCGTTGTAGCCAGACTAGCGGGAGCCCAAGAGACCCAGTACTTC.

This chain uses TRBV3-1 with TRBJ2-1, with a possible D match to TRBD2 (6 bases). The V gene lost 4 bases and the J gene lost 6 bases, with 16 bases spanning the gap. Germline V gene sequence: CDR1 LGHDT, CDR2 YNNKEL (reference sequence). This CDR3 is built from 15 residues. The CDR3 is CASSLHPWEVNEQFF. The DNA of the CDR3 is TGTGCCAGCAGCCTCCATCCGTGGGAGGTCAATGAGCAGTTCTTC.

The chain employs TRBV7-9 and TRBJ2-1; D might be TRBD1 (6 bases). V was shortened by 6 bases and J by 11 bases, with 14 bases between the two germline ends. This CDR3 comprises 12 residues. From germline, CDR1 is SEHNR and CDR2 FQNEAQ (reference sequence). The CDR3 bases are TGTGCCAGCAGTTTAAAGGGGGAAAAGCAGTTCTTC. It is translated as CASSLKGEKQFF.

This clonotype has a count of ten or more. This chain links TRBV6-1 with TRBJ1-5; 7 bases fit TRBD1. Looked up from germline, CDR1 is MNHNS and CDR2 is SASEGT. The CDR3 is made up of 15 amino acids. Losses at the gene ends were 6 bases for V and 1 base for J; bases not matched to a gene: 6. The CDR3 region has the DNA TGTGCCAGCAGCCCTGGACAGGCCAGCAATCAGCCCCAGCATTTT. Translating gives CASSPGQASNQPQHF.

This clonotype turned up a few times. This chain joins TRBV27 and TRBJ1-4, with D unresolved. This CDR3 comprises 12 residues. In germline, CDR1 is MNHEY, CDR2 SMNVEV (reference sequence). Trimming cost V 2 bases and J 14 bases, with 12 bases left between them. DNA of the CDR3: TGTGCCAGCAGTTTACCGGGCGGGAGGCTGTTTTTT. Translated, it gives CASSLPGGRLFF.

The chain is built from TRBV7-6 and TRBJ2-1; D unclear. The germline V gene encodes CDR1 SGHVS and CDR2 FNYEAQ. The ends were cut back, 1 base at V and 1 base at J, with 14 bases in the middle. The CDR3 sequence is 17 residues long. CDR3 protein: CASSLGGQDRSYNEQFF. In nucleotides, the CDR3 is TGTGCCAGCAGCTTAGGAGGTCAGGACCGTTCCTACAATGAGCAGTTCTTC.

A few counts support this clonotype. The CDR3 spells CASALGRLVADTQYF. CDR3 bases: TGTGCCAGCGCCCTGGGGAGACTAGTTGCAGATACGCAGTATTTT. This chain uses TRBV28 with TRBJ2-3; D is perhaps TRBD2 (6 bases). Per the germline V gene, CDR1 is MDHEN and CDR2 is SYDVKM. Deletions cut 8 bases from V and 4 bases from J, with 19 bases between. The CDR3 spans 15 residues.

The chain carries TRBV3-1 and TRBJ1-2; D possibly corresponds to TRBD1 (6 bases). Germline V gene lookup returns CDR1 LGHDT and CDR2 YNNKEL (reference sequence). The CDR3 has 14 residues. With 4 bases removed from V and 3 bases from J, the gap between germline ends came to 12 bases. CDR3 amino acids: CASSRRGGDYGYTF. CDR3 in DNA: TGTGCCAGCAGCCGGAGGGGGGGGGACTATGGCTACACCTTC.

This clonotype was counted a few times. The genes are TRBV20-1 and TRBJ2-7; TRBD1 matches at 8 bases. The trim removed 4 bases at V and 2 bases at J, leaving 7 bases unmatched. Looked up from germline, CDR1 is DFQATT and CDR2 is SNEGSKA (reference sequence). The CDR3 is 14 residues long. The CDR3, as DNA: TGCAGTGCTACTTCGACAGGGGATCCCTACGAGCAGTACGTC. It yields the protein CSATSTGDPYEQYV.

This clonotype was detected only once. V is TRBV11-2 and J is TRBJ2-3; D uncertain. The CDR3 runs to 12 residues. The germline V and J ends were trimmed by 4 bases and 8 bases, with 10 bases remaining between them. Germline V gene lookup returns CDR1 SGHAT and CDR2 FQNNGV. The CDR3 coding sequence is TGTGCCAGCAGCTCAGCCGTTTTTACGCAGTATTTT. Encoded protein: CASSSAVFTQYF.

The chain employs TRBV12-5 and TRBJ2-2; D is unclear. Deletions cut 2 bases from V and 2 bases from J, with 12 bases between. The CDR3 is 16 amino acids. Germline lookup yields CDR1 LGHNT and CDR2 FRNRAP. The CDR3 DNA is TGTGCTAGTGGTTTGTACGGTACCCCTAACACCGGGGAGCTGTTTTTT. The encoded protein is CASGLYGTPNTGELFF.

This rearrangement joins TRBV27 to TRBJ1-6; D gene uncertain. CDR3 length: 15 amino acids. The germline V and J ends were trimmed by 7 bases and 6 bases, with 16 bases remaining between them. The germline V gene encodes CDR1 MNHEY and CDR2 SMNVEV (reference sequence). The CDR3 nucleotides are TGTGCCAGCAAAGCCGGCGGGCGTCGTAATTCACCCCTCCACTTT. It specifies CASKAGGRRNSPLHF.

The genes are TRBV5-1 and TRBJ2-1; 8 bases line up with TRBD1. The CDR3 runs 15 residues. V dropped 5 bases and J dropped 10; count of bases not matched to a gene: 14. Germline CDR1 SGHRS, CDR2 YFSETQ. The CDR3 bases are TGCGCCAGCAGGCCCGGGACAGGCCTACCCGGGGAGCAGTTCTTC. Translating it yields CASRPGTGLPGEQFF.

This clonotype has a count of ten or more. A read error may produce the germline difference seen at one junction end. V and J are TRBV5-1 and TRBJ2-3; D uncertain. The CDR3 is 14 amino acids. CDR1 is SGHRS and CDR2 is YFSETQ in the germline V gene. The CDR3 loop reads CASSLVPGTDTQYF. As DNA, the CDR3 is TGTGCCAGCAGTCTAGTTCCTGGCACAGATACGCAGTATTTT.

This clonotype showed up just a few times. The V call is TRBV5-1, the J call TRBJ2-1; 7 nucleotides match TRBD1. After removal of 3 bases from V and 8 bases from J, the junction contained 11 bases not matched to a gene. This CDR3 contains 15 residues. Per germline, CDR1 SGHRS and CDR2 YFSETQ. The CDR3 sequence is CASSSGTVRVDEQFF. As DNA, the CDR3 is TGCGCCAGCAGCTCTGGGACAGTAAGAGTTGATGAGCAGTTCTTC. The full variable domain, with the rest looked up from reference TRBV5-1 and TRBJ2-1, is KAGVTQTPRYLIKTRGQQVTLSCSPISGHRSVSWYQQTPGQGLQFLFEYFSETQRNKGNFPGRFSGRQFSNSRSEMNVSTLELGDSALYLCASSSGTVRVDEQFFGPGTRLTVL.

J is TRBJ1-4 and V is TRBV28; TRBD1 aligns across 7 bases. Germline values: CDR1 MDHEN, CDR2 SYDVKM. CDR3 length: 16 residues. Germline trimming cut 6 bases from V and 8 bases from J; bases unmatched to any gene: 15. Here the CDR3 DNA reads TGTGCCAGCAGCATCCAATCAGACAGGGCGTACGAAAAACTGTTTTTT. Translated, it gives CASSIQSDRAYEKLFF.

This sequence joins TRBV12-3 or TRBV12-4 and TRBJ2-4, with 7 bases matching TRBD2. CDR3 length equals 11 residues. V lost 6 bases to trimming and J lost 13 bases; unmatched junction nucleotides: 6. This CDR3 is CASRKGTIQYF. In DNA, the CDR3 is TGTGCCAGCAGAAAAGGGACTATCCAGTACTTC.